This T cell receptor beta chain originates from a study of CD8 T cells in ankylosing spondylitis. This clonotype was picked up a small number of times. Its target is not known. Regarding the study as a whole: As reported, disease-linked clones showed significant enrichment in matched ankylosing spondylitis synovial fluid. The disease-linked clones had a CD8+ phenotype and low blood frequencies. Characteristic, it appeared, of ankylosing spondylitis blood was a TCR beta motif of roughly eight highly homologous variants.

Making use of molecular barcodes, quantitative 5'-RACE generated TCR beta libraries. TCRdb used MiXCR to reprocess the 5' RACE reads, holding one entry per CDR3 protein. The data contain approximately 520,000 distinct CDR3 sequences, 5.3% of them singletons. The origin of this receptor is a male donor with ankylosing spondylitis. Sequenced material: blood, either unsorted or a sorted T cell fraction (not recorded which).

CDR3 sequence (DNA): TGCGCCAGCAGCAGGGTAGCGGGAGACTCCTACGAGCAGTACTTC. Residues: CASSRVAGDSYEQYF. The chain links TRBV5-1 to TRBJ2-7, with TRBD2 matching over 9 bases. The junction had 5 bases not matched to a gene; V was cut back by 4 bases and J by 0 bases. This CDR3 spans 15 amino acids. Germline V gene lookup returns CDR1 SGHRS and CDR2 YFSETQ.